The T cell receptor beta chain under discussion was sequenced for a study of persistence of HIV-infected CD4 T cells. Study conclusions and caveats: TCR analyses could not target the rare provirus-carrying CMV-responding cells.

Cells were stimulated with overlapping HIV-1 Gag 15-mer peptides. Memory cells lacking CD40L and CD69 with high CD45RO were sorted. Sequencing used immunoSEQ version 4 in survey mode. Assay: immunoSEQ multiplex PCR; the TCRdb copy retains only in-frame clones and omits some. The sample shows roughly 35,000 clones, roughly four fifths of them seen only once. The germline V and J ends were trimmed by 6 bases and 5 bases, with 13 bases remaining between them. Germline assignment: CDR1 SNHLY and CDR2 FYNNEI. The CDR3 extends over 13 amino acids. Of note for this clone: No antigen is known for it.

Material: cultured CD4+ T cells from PBMCs, obtained from a patient who received antiretroviral therapy. The TCR was taken from an adult with HIV. The donor label of this sample is uncertain. The chain carries TRBV2 and TRBJ2-5, with D maybe TRBD2 (5 bases). The CDR3 region has the DNA TGTGCCAGCAGCCGAGGGTTCGGGGAGACCCAGTACTTC. Protein: CASSRGFGETQYF.